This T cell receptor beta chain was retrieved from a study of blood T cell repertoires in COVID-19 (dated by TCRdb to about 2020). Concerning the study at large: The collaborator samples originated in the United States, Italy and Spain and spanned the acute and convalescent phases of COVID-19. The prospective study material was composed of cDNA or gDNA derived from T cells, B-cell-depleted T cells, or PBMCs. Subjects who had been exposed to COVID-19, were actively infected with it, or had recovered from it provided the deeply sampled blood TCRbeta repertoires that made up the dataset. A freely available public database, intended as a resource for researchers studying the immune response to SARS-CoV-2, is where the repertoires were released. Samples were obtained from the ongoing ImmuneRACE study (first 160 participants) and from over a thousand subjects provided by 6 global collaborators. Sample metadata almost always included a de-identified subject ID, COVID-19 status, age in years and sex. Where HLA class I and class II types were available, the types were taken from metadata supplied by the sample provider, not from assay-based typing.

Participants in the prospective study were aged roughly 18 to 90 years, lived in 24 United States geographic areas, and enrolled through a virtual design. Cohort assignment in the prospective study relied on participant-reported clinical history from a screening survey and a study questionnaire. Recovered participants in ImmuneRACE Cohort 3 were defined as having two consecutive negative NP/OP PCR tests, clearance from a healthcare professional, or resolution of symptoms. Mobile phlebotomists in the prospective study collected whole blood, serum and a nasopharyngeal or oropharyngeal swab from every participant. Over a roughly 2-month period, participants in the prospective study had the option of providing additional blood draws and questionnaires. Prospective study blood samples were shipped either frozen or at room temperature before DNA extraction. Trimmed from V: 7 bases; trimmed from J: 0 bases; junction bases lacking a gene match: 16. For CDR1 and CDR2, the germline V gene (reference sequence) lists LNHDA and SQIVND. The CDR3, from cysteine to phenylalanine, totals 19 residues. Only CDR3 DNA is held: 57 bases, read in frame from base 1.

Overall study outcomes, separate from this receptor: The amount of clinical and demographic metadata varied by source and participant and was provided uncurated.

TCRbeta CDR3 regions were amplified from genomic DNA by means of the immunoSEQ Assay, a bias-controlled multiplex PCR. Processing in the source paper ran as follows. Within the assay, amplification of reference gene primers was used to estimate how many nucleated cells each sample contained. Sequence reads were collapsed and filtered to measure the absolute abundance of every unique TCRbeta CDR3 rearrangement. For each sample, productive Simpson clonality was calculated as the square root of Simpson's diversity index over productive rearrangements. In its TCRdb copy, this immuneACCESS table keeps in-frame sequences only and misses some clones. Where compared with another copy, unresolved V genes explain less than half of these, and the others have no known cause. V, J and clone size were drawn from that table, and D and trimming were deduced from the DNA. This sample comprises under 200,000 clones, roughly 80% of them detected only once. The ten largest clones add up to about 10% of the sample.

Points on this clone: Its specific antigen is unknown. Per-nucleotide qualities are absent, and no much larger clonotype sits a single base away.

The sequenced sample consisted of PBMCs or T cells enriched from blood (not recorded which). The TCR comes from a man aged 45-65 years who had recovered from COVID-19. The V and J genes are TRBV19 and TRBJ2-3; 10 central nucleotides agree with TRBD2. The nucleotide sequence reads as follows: TGTGCCAGTAAAGCTCTGGCTAGCGGGAGTCTCGGGAGCACAGATACGCAGTATTTT. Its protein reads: CASKALASGSLGSTDTQYF.